Listed here are 15 T cell receptor beta chains from one sample, sequenced in a study of blood T cell repertoires in COVID-19. Generated by immunoSEQ multiplex PCR, the TCRdb table keeps only in-frame clones and is missing some. The sample shows approximately 100,000 clones, more than 70% of them seen only once. Material: peripheral blood. These receptors all come from a woman in her 70s with acute or convalescent COVID-19.

The chain combines TRBV12-3 or TRBV12-4 with TRBJ1-4; D remains unclear. The CDR3 sequence is 13 residues long. V shed 7 bases and J shed 2 bases, with 8 bases lying between them. CDR3 sequence (DNA): TGTGCCAGCAAGAGCGCGACTAATGAAAAACTGTTTTTT. As protein: CASKSATNEKLFF.

The chain combines TRBV5-6 with TRBJ2-2, with D perhaps matching TRBD2 (5 bases). Per germline, CDR1 SGHDT and CDR2 YYEEEE. The CDR3 is 13 residues long. V lost 4 bases, J lost 6 bases, and 10 bases lay in between. Written as DNA, the CDR3 is TGTGCCAGCAGCCTCACTAGGGCCGGGGAGCTGTTTTTT. Protein sequence: CASSLTRAGELFF.

The chain is built from TRBV20-1 and TRBJ1-5; a weak D match, TRBD1 (6 bases). The CDR3 consists of 11 residues. V was trimmed by 1 base and J by 12 bases, leaving 10 bases between them. Germline lookup yields CDR1 DFQATT and CDR2 SNEGSKA (reference sequence). The chain's CDR3 is CSARADSHQHF. For the CDR3, the DNA is TGCAGTGCTAGAGCGGACAGCCACCAGCATTTT.

The chain combines TRBV5-6 with TRBJ2-3; D is uncertain. This CDR3 is 15 amino acids long. Germline loops: CDR1 SGHDT, CDR2 YYEEEE. Deletions cut 0 bases from V and 0 bases from J, with 8 bases between. The chain's CDR3 is CASSLVSLSTDTQYF. In DNA form, the CDR3 reads TGTGCCAGCAGCTTGGTCAGTCTTAGCACAGATACGCAGTATTTT.

J is TRBJ1-1 and V is TRBV6-2 or TRBV6-3; TRBD1 matches 7 bases. CDR1 and CDR2 (germline): MNHEY, SVGEGT. The CDR3 runs 15 residues. V shed 2 bases, J shed 1 base, and the junction held 4 bases outside the gene matches. CDR3 sequence reads: CASSYLGTANTEAFF. CDR3 in DNA: TGTGCCAGCAGTTACCTGGGGACAGCGAACACTGAAGCTTTCTTT.

This rearrangement joins TRBV14 to TRBJ1-3, with 7 bases that match TRBD1. With 1 base clipped from V and 11 bases from J, the junction kept 2 bases outside the gene matches. Germline V gives CDR1 SGHDN, CDR2 FVKESK. The CDR3 contains 12 residues. CDR3 nucleotide sequence: TGTGCCAGCAGCCAAGCTGACAGGGCCATATATTTT. It encodes CASSQADRAIYF.

This chain connects TRBV11-3 to TRBJ2-2; D is perhaps TRBD2 (5 bases). The CDR3 contains 16 residues. The V gene's germline CDR1 is SGHNT and CDR2 YENEEA. V was clipped by 2 bases and J by 4 bases, with 14 bases between them. The CDR3 here is CASSLSGNAGTGELFF. CDR3 nucleotide sequence: TGTGCCAGCAGCTTATCCGGCAACGCGGGCACCGGGGAGCTGTTTTTT.

V is TRBV3-1 (or the pseudogene TRBV3-2) and J is TRBJ2-2, with 8 nucleotides matching TRBD1. The V gene's germline CDR1 is LGHDT and CDR2 YNNKEL (reference sequence). V dropped 4 bases and J dropped 2; count of bases not matched to a gene: 6. This CDR3 region has 16 residues. The CDR3 DNA follows: TGTGCCAGCAGCCGAAGGACAGGGTTTAACACCGGGGAGCTGTTTTTT. This gives the protein CASSRRTGFNTGELFF.

The chain carries TRBV4-3 and TRBJ2-3; 11 nucleotides agree with TRBD2. CDR1 is LGHNA and CDR2 is YSLEER in the germline V gene. The CDR3 runs 18 residues. The J segment lost 4 bases and the V segment lost 0 bases, leaving 9 bases of the junction unmatched. The CDR3 here is CASSQDELAGAPPDTQYF. The CDR3 DNA sequence: TGCGCCAGCAGCCAAGATGAACTAGCGGGAGCCCCCCCAGATACGCAGTATTTT.

J is TRBJ2-2 and V is TRBV29-1; TRBD1 aligns across 10 bases. CDR1 and CDR2 from the germline V gene are SQVTM and ANQGSEA. The CDR3 runs 15 residues. V gave up 5 bases and J gave up 5 bases; unmatched junction bases: 8. CDR3 in DNA: TGCAGCGTTTTCGGGACAGGGGACATGACCGGGGAGCTGTTTTTT. Translating gives CSVFGTGDMTGELFF.

V usage is TRBV10-1 and J usage is TRBJ2-1, with 7 bases aligning to TRBD2. CDR3 length: 11 amino acids. Germline CDR1 and CDR2: WNHNN and SYGVQD (reference sequence). V shed 10 bases and J 9 bases; nucleotides not matched to a gene: 6. CDR3: CATASGGEQFF. CDR3 coding DNA: TGCGCCACCGCTTCGGGGGGTGAGCAGTTCTTC.

V gene TRBV2 combines with J gene TRBJ2-3; D is unclear. This CDR3 is 12 amino acids long. The V end lost 7 bases, the J end lost 5 bases, and 10 bases lay between the germline ends. Germline V gene lookup returns CDR1 SNHLY and CDR2 FYNNEI. CDR3 sequence reads: CASTYSGDTQYF. In nucleotides, the CDR3 is TGTGCCAGCACCTATTCGGGAGATACGCAGTATTTT.

The V gene is TRBV20-1, the J gene TRBJ2-3; 9 bases are shared with TRBD2. V was pared by 3 bases and J by 4 bases, with 11 bases of the junction left unmatched. Germline V gene lookup returns CDR1 DFQATT and CDR2 SNEGSKA (reference sequence). The CDR3 sequence is 16 residues long. The CDR3 here is CSASGDNSGSADTQYF. CDR3 nucleotides: TGCAGTGCTAGTGGGGATAATAGCGGGAGTGCAGATACGCAGTATTTT.

This chain uses TRBV10-3 with TRBJ2-5; 8 bases align to TRBD2. Trimming at V came to 3 bases and at J to 4 bases, leaving 7 bases not matched to a gene. Germline V gene lookup returns CDR1 ENHRY and CDR2 SYGVKD. This CDR3 contains 15 residues. CDR3 amino acids: CAISDSAGVGETQYF. CDR3 in DNA: TGTGCCATCAGTGATTCAGCGGGAGTGGGAGAGACCCAGTACTTC.

This clone was observed a single time. The genes are TRBV5-1 and TRBJ1-1, with TRBD1 matching over 8 bases. J was trimmed by 11 bases and V by 0 bases; bases with no gene match: 12. CDR1 is SGHRS, CDR2 YFSETQ, per germline. The CDR3 runs 15 residues. CDR3 DNA: TGCGCCAGCAGCTTGGTCCAGGGGGCAAGAGAAAAGGCTTTCTTT. It yields the protein CASSLVQGAREKAFF.